One sample yielded the 27 T cell receptor beta chains listed below, sequenced in a study of HIV-infected children after antiretroviral therapy interruption. The TCR library was built from RNA with a 3' RACE protocol and unique molecular identifiers. Via MiXCR, TCRdb re-called the 3' RACE reads, giving one row per CDR3 protein. The repertoire has about 15,000 distinct CDR3 sequences, 3% to 4% of them found once; the top ten carry roughly 34%. Treatment denoted: PENTA 11 planned treatment interruption arm or continuous ART arm. The sequencing used CD45RO+ CD8+ T cells from PBMCs, pooled from several time points, collected from a donor given antiretroviral therapy, either interrupted or continuous. Sample subset: memory CD8+ CD45RO+ CD45RA- T cells. The source of these receptors is a pool of human donors with HIV.

This clonotype was seen at least ten times. Given a much more abundant clone one base away, this may be a read error. The chain carries TRBV28 and TRBJ1-1; D not resolved. The CDR3 is 14 amino acids. CDR1 is MDHEN, CDR2 SYDVKM, per germline. CDR3 nucleotides: TGTGTCAGCAGTTCGCTACGGACGAACACTGAAGCTTTCTTT. This codes for CVSSSLRTNTEAFF.

This clonotype was recorded at least ten times. The chain links TRBV6-2 or TRBV6-3 to TRBJ2-2; D not resolved. Trimming took 5 bases from V and 7 from J, leaving 8 bases between them. This CDR3 is built from 12 residues. The germline CDR1 and CDR2 sequences are MNHEY and SVGEGT. The CDR3 bases are TGTGCCAGCAGTAAAGGGAACGGGGAGCTGTTTTTT. The encoded protein is CASSKGNGELFF.

This clonotype was recorded many times. The chain carries TRBV28 and TRBJ2-7, with 7 bases identical to TRBD1. Per germline, CDR1 MDHEN and CDR2 SYDVKM. CDR3 length equals 11 residues. The V gene end was trimmed by 6 bases and the J gene end by 11 bases; junction bases not matched to a gene: 7. CDR3: CASSLDRSEYF. As DNA, the CDR3 is TGTGCCAGCAGCTTGGACAGGAGTGAGTACTTC.

As DNA, the CDR3 is TGCGCCAGCATTCCGGGACAGGGGGCGCGGGACACTGAAGCTTTCTTT. As protein: CASIPGQGARDTEAFF. The rearrangement uses TRBV23-1 and TRBJ1-1; TRBD1 matches at 12 bases. TRBV23-1 is an open reading frame, and its role is uncertain. This CDR3 comprises 16 residues. V lost 7 bases to trimming and J lost 3 bases; unmatched junction nucleotides: 9.

Concerning this clonotype itself: A junction end diverges from the germline sequence, so it may reflect a read error. The V call is TRBV14, the J call TRBJ2-2; no firm D call. Germline CDR1 and CDR2: SGHDN and FVKESK. This CDR3 spans 12 amino acids. The CDR3 nucleotides read TGTGTCAGCAGCCGGATCACCGGGGAGCTGTTTTTT. Translated, it gives CVSSRITGELFF.

This clonotype was seen repeatedly, ten times or more. The J gene is TRBJ1-1, the V gene TRBV10-3, with a possible D match to TRBD1 (5 bases). This CDR3 comprises 14 residues. V was shortened by 6 bases and J by 1 base, with 12 bases between the two germline ends. The germline V gene encodes CDR1 ENHRY and CDR2 SYGVKD. The chain's CDR3 is CAISSGRPNTEAFF. The CDR3 DNA follows: TGTGCCATCAGCTCGGGACGACCGAACACTGAAGCTTTCTTT.

This clonotype was seen many times. The chain carries TRBV28 and TRBJ1-3; D not resolved. The germline V gene has CDR1 MDHEN and CDR2 SYDVKM. The V and J ends lost 5 bases and 8 bases respectively, with 10 bases between them. This CDR3 spans 12 amino acids. The CDR3 DNA is TGTGCCAGCAGTCCCTTCAAAGACACCATATATTTT. This encodes CASSPFKDTIYF.

At least ten counts were recorded for this clonotype. The rearrangement uses TRBV28 and TRBJ1-5; TRBD1 is a possible D gene (6 bases). Looked up from germline, CDR1 is MDHEN and CDR2 is SYDVKM. Trimming shortened V by 3 bases and J by 0 bases, and 12 bases separated the two germline ends. The CDR3 contains 16 residues. CDR3 amino acids: CASSLGAPYSNQPQHF. CDR3 bases: TGTGCCAGCAGTTTGGGGGCCCCATATAGCAATCAGCCCCAGCATTTT. The full variable domain, rest sourced from reference TRBV28 and TRBJ1-5, is DVKVTQSSRYLVKRTGEKVFLECVQDMDHENMFWYRQDPGLGLRLIYFSYDVKMKEKGDIPEGYSVSREKKERFSLILESASTNQTSMYLCASSLGAPYSNQPQHFGDGTRLSIL.

This clonotype was seen many times. This chain connects TRBV20-1 to TRBJ2-7, with 8 bases aligning to TRBD1. Per the germline V gene, CDR1 is DFQATT and CDR2 is SNEGSKA (reference sequence). Trimming removed 6 bases from V and 5 bases from J; junction bases left unmatched: 12. This CDR3 comprises 14 residues. The CDR3 DNA follows: TGCAGTGCCCCCGGGACAGGTGGGTCGGACGAGCAGTACTTC. It codes for CSAPGTGGSDEQYF.

Many counts were recorded for this clonotype. This chain uses TRBV10-2 with TRBJ2-1; 7 nucleotides match TRBD2. This CDR3 is 16 amino acids long. The ends lost 2 bases at V and 6 bases at J; junction bases unmatched: 10. Germline V gives CDR1 WSHSY, CDR2 SAAADI. In DNA, the CDR3 is TGCGCCAGCAGTGAGATCGAAGCGGGGATCGGCAATGAGCAGTTCTTC. Translated, it gives CASSEIEAGIGNEQFF.

This clonotype was picked up many times. This sequence joins TRBV7-3 and TRBJ2-1, with 8 bases fitting TRBD2. The CDR3 length is 16 residues. Germline V gene data show CDR1 as SGHTA and CDR2 as FQGTGA. V shed 8 bases, J shed 7 bases, and the junction held 16 bases outside the gene matches. The DNA for the CDR3 is TGTGCCAGCGCCCCTTACTCGAGCGGGGGTAAGAATGAGCAGTTCTTC. This encodes CASAPYSSGGKNEQFF. The full variable domain, rest sourced from reference TRBV7-3 and TRBJ2-1, is GAGVSQTPSNKVTEKGKYVELRCDPISGHTALYWYRQSLGQGPEFLIYFQGTGAADDSGLPNDRFFAVRPEGSVSTLKIQRTERGDSAVYLCASAPYSSGGKNEQFFGPGTRLTVL.

Many counts were recorded for this clonotype. The chain uses TRBV12-3 or TRBV12-4 and TRBJ2-5, with 8 bases fitting TRBD1. Trimming at V came to 6 bases and at J to 5 bases, leaving 5 bases not matched to a gene. This CDR3 has 13 amino acids. As DNA, the CDR3 is TGTGCCAGCAGGGAACAGGGGGGTGAGACCCAGTACTTC. Translating gives CASREQGGETQYF.

In this sample, this clonotype turned up a few times. The J gene is TRBJ1-5, the V gene TRBV5-3; unclear D gene. TRBV5-3 is sorted into the ORF group, with uncertain function. CDR3 length equals 16 residues. Trimming took 0 bases from V and 5 from J, leaving 15 bases between them. CDR3 sequence: CARSLAVGEAYQPQHF. The DNA for the CDR3 is TGTGCCAGAAGCTTGGCCGTCGGGGAAGCTTATCAGCCCCAGCATTTT.

This clonotype came up many times. The V call is TRBV11-2, the J call TRBJ2-7; 7 nucleotides align to TRBD1. CDR3 size: 15 residues. Looked up from germline, CDR1 is SGHAT and CDR2 is FQNNGV. The J segment lost 3 bases and the V segment lost 5 bases, leaving 10 bases of the junction unmatched. DNA of the CDR3: TGTGCCAGCAGCCCTAGGGACAGCAACTTCTACGAGCAGTACTTC. It specifies CASSPRDSNFYEQYF. Together with reference TRBV11-2 and TRBJ2-7, the CDR3 gives the full variable domain: EAGVAQSPRYKIIEKRQSVAFWCNPISGHATLYWYQQILGQGPKLLIQFQNNGVVDDSQLPKDRFSAERLKGVDSTLKIQPAKLEDSAVYLCASSPRDSNFYEQYFGPGTRLTVT.

This clonotype was picked up many times. The chain employs TRBV20-1 and TRBJ2-6; D is undetermined. This CDR3 contains 13 residues. V dropped 3 bases and J dropped 0 bases, with 3 bases sitting between them. Germline lookup yields CDR1 DFQATT and CDR2 SNEGSKA (reference sequence). The CDR3 here is CSASRSGANVLTF. DNA for the CDR3: TGCAGTGCTAGCCGCTCTGGGGCCAACGTCCTGACTTTC.

In this sample, this clonotype turned up many times. This chain uses TRBV11-1 with TRBJ1-2; D remains unclear. Trimming left V 5 bases short and J 8 bases short, with 15 bases between. The CDR3 runs to 13 residues. CDR1 is SGHAT and CDR2 is FQDESV in the germline V gene (reference sequence). CDR3 coding DNA: TGTGCCAGCAGCCGCCTAGGAGGCGCCGGCTACACCTTC. Protein product: CASSRLGGAGYTF.

To note about this clonotype: A much bigger clone sits one base away, suggesting this may be a read error. V and J are TRBV5-4 and TRBJ2-6; D not resolved. The CDR3 length is 15 residues. Looked up from germline, CDR1 is SGHNT and CDR2 is YYREEE (reference sequence). The DNA for the CDR3 is TGTGTCAGCAGCTGGCCGGACTCTGGGGCCAACGTCCTGACTTTC. As protein: CVSSWPDSGANVLTF.

This chain joins TRBV19 and TRBJ1-1; no firm D call. The V end was cut by 4 bases, the J end by 2 bases, with 8 bases between. This CDR3 spans 13 amino acids. The germline V gene encodes CDR1 LNHDA and CDR2 SQIVND (reference sequence). DNA for the CDR3: TGTGCCAGTAGTAAGGGAGAAAACACTGAAGCTTTCTTT. Translated: CASSKGENTEAFF.

By frequency in the sample, this clonotype is medium-sized. The gene calls are TRBV6-2 or TRBV6-3 and TRBJ1-1; D gene ambiguous. The germline V and J ends were trimmed by 5 bases and 6 bases, with 10 bases remaining between them. Germline-derived CDR1 and CDR2 are MNHEY and SVGEGT. The CDR3 spans 12 residues. In nucleotides, the CDR3 is TGTGCCAGCAGTAATTCCTGGGCTGAAGCTTTCTTT. Its protein is CASSNSWAEAFF.

This clonotype was detected many times. The rearrangement joins TRBV12-5 to TRBJ2-3, with 9 bases that match TRBD2. The V gene's germline CDR1 is LGHNT and CDR2 FRNRAP. V dropped 5 bases and J dropped 1; count of bases not matched to a gene: 4. The CDR3 is 15 residues long. The DNA for the CDR3 is TGTGCTAGTGGTGAAGGCGGGGGGGGCACAGATACGCAGTATTTT. Its translation: CASGEGGGGTDTQYF.

This clonotype was counted ten times or more. The genes are TRBV2 and TRBJ2-1, with D possibly being TRBD2 (5 bases). Between the trimmed V and J ends, which lost 1 base and 0 bases, there was a span of 16 bases. CDR3 length: 18 amino acids. CDR1 is SNHLY, CDR2 FYNNEI, per germline. The CDR3 DNA reads TGTGCCAGCAGTGAAGAAAGGGAAAGCGGCCTCTCCTACAATGAGCAGTTCTTC. It codes for CASSEERESGLSYNEQFF.

This clonotype was recorded many times. This sequence joins TRBV28 and TRBJ2-6; 11 bases fit TRBD1. The CDR3 runs to 18 residues. With 6 bases clipped from V and 4 bases from J, the junction kept 11 bases outside the gene matches. The germline gives CDR1 MDHEN, CDR2 SYDVKM. The CDR3: CASRSGQGAIVGANVLTF. CDR3 coding DNA: TGTGCCAGCAGGTCTGGACAGGGGGCGATAGTGGGGGCCAACGTCCTGACTTTC.

This clonotype was recorded many times. This sequence joins TRBV12-3 or TRBV12-4 and TRBJ1-5; D is ambiguous. With 5 bases removed from V and 0 bases from J, the gap between germline ends came to 11 bases. This CDR3 has 15 residues. Written as DNA, the CDR3 is TGTGCCAGCAGTACCGTAGGAGGTAGCAATCAGCCCCAGCATTTT. It yields the protein CASSTVGGSNQPQHF.

This clonotype came up many times. CDR3: CASSFRGAFTDTQYF. The CDR3 bases are TGTGCCAGCAGTTTCAGGGGGGCATTCACAGATACGCAGTATTTT. The chain uses TRBV12-3 or TRBV12-4 and TRBJ2-3; D is possibly TRBD1 (7 bases). Trimming removed 3 bases at V and 2 bases at J, with 12 bases between. There are 15 residues in the CDR3.

This clonotype showed up many times. CDR3 loop: CASSTDRPGSNEQFF. The CDR3 region has the DNA TGTGCCAGTAGTACGGACAGGCCCGGGAGCAATGAGCAGTTCTTC. The chain joins TRBV19 to TRBJ2-1; D may be TRBD1 (7 bases). The CDR3 loop spans 15 amino acids. Germline V gene data show CDR1 as LNHDA and CDR2 as SQIVND (reference sequence). Trimming took off 4 bases at V and 6 bases at J, with 16 bases between the two ends.

This clonotype came up many times. The rearrangement links TRBV2 to TRBJ2-7; TRBD2 might be the D (6 bases). The V end lost 3 bases, the J end lost 5 bases, and 17 bases lay between the germline ends. The CDR3 consists of 15 residues. In germline, CDR1 is SNHLY, CDR2 FYNNEI. The CDR3 region is CASSDGEDPAHEQYF. Here the CDR3 DNA reads TGTGCCAGCAGTGACGGGGAGGATCCCGCCCACGAGCAGTACTTC.

The chain is built from TRBV5-6 and TRBJ2-7; a weak D match, TRBD1 (5 bases). The germline gives CDR1 SGHDT, CDR2 YYEEEE. Trimming left V 2 bases short and J 5 bases short, with 14 bases between. The CDR3 runs 14 residues. The CDR3 DNA reads TGTGCCAGCAGCTTAGGTCAGGGCTGGGACGAGCAGTACTTC. Its protein is CASSLGQGWDEQYF. The full variable domain, rest sourced from reference TRBV5-6 and TRBJ2-7, is DAGVTQSPTHLIKTRGQQVTLRCSPKSGHDTVSWYQQALGQGPQFIFQYYEEEERQRGNFPDRFSGHQFPNYSSELNVNALLLGDSALYLCASSLGQGWDEQYFGPGTRLTVT.